The 19 T cell receptor beta chains below come from one sample, sequenced in a study of blood T cell repertoires in COVID-19 (dated by TCRdb to 2020 to 2022). Library preparation employed the immunoSEQ multiplex PCR assay. The table was pulled from immuneACCESS by TCRdb, which kept in-frame rearrangements only. Such tables lose some clones; where checked, under half of the loss comes from unresolved V genes, and the rest has no known cause. A total of more than 400,000 clones appear in this sample, 70% to 90% of them only once. 3% to 4% of the sample is held by the ten biggest clonotypes. Sequences were obtained from peripheral blood. The source is a human donor in a cohort sampled during active COVID-19.

The chain employs TRBV19 and TRBJ2-6; the D gene is possibly TRBD1 (6 bases). The germline V and J ends were trimmed by 5 bases and 0 bases, with 17 bases remaining between them. Per germline, CDR1 LNHDA and CDR2 SQIVND (reference sequence). This CDR3 region has 18 residues. In nucleotides, the CDR3 is TGTGCCAGTAGTCAGCCGGGACACTACACCTCTGGGGCCAACGTCCTGACTTTC. Amino acids: CASSQPGHYTSGANVLTF.

The chain couples TRBV30 to TRBJ1-6, with 7 positions matching TRBD1. This CDR3 comprises 15 residues. J gave up 8 bases and V 2 bases, and 9 bases lay outside the gene matches. The germline CDR1 and CDR2 sequences are GTSNPN and SVGIG (reference sequence). CDR3 region: CAWSSSGGGYSPLHF. CDR3 DNA: TGTGCCTGGAGTTCCTCTGGAGGGGGCTATTCACCCCTCCACTTT.

The chain couples TRBV9 to TRBJ1-2; weak D call: TRBD1 (5 bases). The V gene's germline CDR1 is SGDLS and CDR2 YYNGEE. V was pared by 4 bases and J by 3 bases, with 13 bases between. The CDR3 runs 14 residues. CDR3 nucleotides: TGTGCCAGCAGCTCCACCGGACAAGACTATGGCTACACCTTC. It specifies CASSSTGQDYGYTF.

The chain uses TRBV5-1 and TRBJ1-6, with D possibly matching TRBD1 (6 bases). V lost 1 base and J lost 5, with 13 bases in between. Germline V gene lookup returns CDR1 SGHRS and CDR2 YFSETQ. CDR3 length equals 16 residues. For the CDR3, the DNA is TGCGCCAGCAGCTTGTCACCAGGGACAAATAATTCACCCCTCCACTTT. Translation: CASSLSPGTNNSPLHF.

This sequence joins TRBV24-1 and TRBJ2-1; 9 nucleotides align to TRBD2. J was trimmed by 3 bases and V by 5 bases; bases with no gene match: 4. Germline values: CDR1 KGHDR, CDR2 SFDVKD. The CDR3 extends over 15 amino acids. CDR3 residues: CATSVPTSGYNEQFF. CDR3 nucleotide sequence: TGTGCCACCAGTGTCCCGACTAGCGGCTACAATGAGCAGTTCTTC.

This clone has a handful of counts. CDR3 region: CASSQDLNSPLHF. The CDR3 bases are TGCGCCAGCAGCCAAGATCTGAATTCACCCCTCCACTTT. The chain has TRBV4-1 and TRBJ1-6; no firm D call. This CDR3 comprises 13 residues. Germline CDR1 MGHRA, CDR2 YSYEKL. V was clipped by 0 bases and J by 7 bases, with 4 bases between them.

V usage is TRBV6-5 and J usage is TRBJ1-1, with 8 positions matching TRBD1. The CDR3 has 13 residues. The V gene's germline CDR1 is MNHEY and CDR2 SVGAGI. V lost 7 bases, J lost 3 bases, and 4 bases stayed unmatched. The CDR3 region has the DNA TGTGCCAGCAACTGGGGACAGGACACTGAAGCTTTCTTT. This gives the protein CASNWGQDTEAFF.

The CDR3 bases are TGTGCCTGCGCGATTCGACAGGGATCGGCTTTCTTT. It is translated as CACAIRQGSAFF. This chain connects TRBV30 to TRBJ1-1; 7 nucleotides line up with TRBD1. Germline assignment: CDR1 GTSNPN and CDR2 SVGIG (reference sequence). The J segment lost 11 bases and the V segment lost 6 bases, leaving 12 bases of the junction unmatched. The CDR3 extends over 12 amino acids.

The chain links TRBV5-1 to TRBJ2-3; 7 bases line up with TRBD2. Germline V CDR1 and CDR2: SGHRS, YFSETQ. V was clipped by 4 bases and J by 6 bases; unmatched bases: 17. The CDR3 is 17 amino acids. The CDR3 loop is CASSPGRTWREKDTQYF. CDR3 DNA sequence: TGCGCCAGCAGCCCTGGGCGTACCTGGCGGGAGAAGGATACGCAGTATTTT.

The chain is built from TRBV7-9 and TRBJ2-7; 7 bases align to TRBD2. CDR1 is SEHNR and CDR2 is FQNEAQ in the germline V gene (reference sequence). CDR3 length equals 15 residues. After removal of 6 bases from V and 2 bases from J, the junction contained 10 bases not matched to a gene. The CDR3 loop is CASRGPWLAAYEQYF. The CDR3, as DNA: TGTGCCAGCAGGGGGCCTTGGCTAGCGGCCTACGAGCAGTACTTC.

The chain uses TRBV5-6 and TRBJ1-1, with TRBD1 matching 7 bases. Germline-derived CDR1 and CDR2 are SGHDT and YYEEEE. V was pared by 0 bases and J by 8 bases, with 7 bases of the junction left unmatched. This CDR3 comprises 14 residues. CDR3: CASSLGQGWEEAFF. The CDR3 region has the DNA TGTGCCAGCAGCTTGGGACAGGGTTGGGAGGAAGCTTTCTTT.

The chain joins TRBV7-9 to TRBJ1-2; 7 bases align to TRBD1. The CDR3 consists of 16 residues. In germline, CDR1 is SEHNR, CDR2 FQNEAQ (reference sequence). V shed 5 bases, J shed 0 bases, and the junction held 9 bases outside the gene matches. CDR3 loop: CASSVGGDRANYGYTF. The CDR3 region has the DNA TGTGCCAGCAGCGTGGGCGGGGACAGAGCTAACTATGGCTACACCTTC.

The J gene is TRBJ2-2, the V gene TRBV5-8; the D gene is possibly TRBD2 (5 bases). The CDR3 has 15 residues. Germline assignment: CDR1 SGHTS and CDR2 YDEGEE. Trimming cost V 0 bases and J 4 bases, with 10 bases left between them. CDR3 sequence reads: CASSLALATTGELFF. The CDR3 coding sequence is TGTGCCAGCAGCTTGGCATTAGCGACCACCGGGGAGCTGTTTTTT. Full variable domain (remainder filled in from reference TRBV5-8 and TRBJ2-2): EAGVTQSPTHLIKTRGQQATLRCSPISGHTSVYWYQQALGLGLQFLLWYDEGEERNRGNFPPRFSGRQFPNYSSELNVNALELEDSALYLCASSLALATTGELFFGEGSRLTVL.

This chain links TRBV11-2 with TRBJ1-2; no definite D call. The CDR3 is made up of 14 amino acids. Trimming took off 2 bases at V and 3 bases at J, with 10 bases between the two ends. CDR1 is SGHAT and CDR2 is FQNNGV in the germline V gene. The CDR3 here is CASSLLSRDYGYTF. DNA for the CDR3: TGTGCCAGCAGCTTATTGTCCCGAGACTATGGCTACACCTTC.

The CDR3 region has the DNA TGTGCCACCAGGCGAGGGGTAACAGGGGGCGAAGTAGGCTATGGCTACACCTTC. Translation gives CATRRGVTGGEVGYGYTF. V is TRBV15 and J is TRBJ1-2, with 9 bases that match TRBD1. V shed 6 bases and J 4 bases; nucleotides not matched to a gene: 18. Germline V gives CDR1 LNHNV, CDR2 YYDKDF (reference sequence). There are 18 residues in the CDR3.

The gene calls are TRBV19 and TRBJ1-5; tentatively, D is TRBD1 (6 bases). Trimming removed 4 bases from V and 4 bases from J, with 17 bases in between. The CDR3 spans 16 residues. CDR1 is LNHDA, CDR2 SQIVND, per germline (reference sequence). The CDR3 DNA reads TGTGCCAGTAGTAAAGCTACAGGGCAGTGGAATCAGCCCCAGCATTTT. Residues: CASSKATGQWNQPQHF.

The V call is TRBV9, the J call TRBJ1-2, with a weak D call TRBD1 (5 bases). V was cut by 0 bases and J by 9 bases, with 18 bases left in between. CDR3 length equals 15 residues. CDR1 is SGDLS, CDR2 YYNGEE, per germline. The CDR3 spells CASSVGQLGPMSYTF. The CDR3 DNA follows: TGTGCCAGCAGCGTAGGACAGCTAGGCCCTATGAGCTACACCTTC.

V is TRBV6-2 or TRBV6-3 and J is TRBJ2-1; no clear D. This CDR3 has 13 amino acids. The V end was cut by 4 bases, the J end by 5 bases, with 9 bases between. CDR1 is MNHEY, CDR2 SVGEGT, per germline. The CDR3 DNA reads as TGTGCCAGCAGTTCCCTCCCTGACAATGAGCAGTTCTTC. This codes for CASSSLPDNEQFF.

J is TRBJ2-7 and V is TRBV7-8; 12 bases are shared with TRBD2. Looked up from germline, CDR1 is SGHVS and CDR2 is FQNEAQ. The length of the CDR3 is 16 residues. The J segment lost 5 bases and the V segment lost 2 bases, leaving 7 bases of the junction unmatched. CDR3 sequence reads: CASSLTLAGGTNEQYF. CDR3 DNA sequence: TGTGCCAGCAGCTTAACGCTAGCGGGAGGGACAAACGAGCAGTACTTC.